The T cell receptor beta chain described here comes from a study of shared clonotypes between healthy human individuals. Broader study findings: Researchers sampled only blood; tissue repertoires likely differ.

In this sample, this clone turned up once. Its antigen is undetermined. Per the authors' pipeline: ImmunoSEQ gave junction-only sequences without quality scores, so filtering differed. Produced via immunoSEQ multiplex PCR; TCRdb's table is partial and in-frame only. V and J calls and clone size are copied from that table; D and trimming were computed from the DNA. The sample has 2 million to 3 million clones; roughly 93% are singletons. V was clipped by 0 bases and J by 5 bases, with 7 bases between them. The CDR3 length is 13 residues. From germline, CDR1 is LGHNA and CDR2 YSLEER. The chain employs TRBV4-3 and TRBJ1-2; D unresolved. This TCR was sampled from a man younger than 35 in good health. Some clones in this sample may be carry-over from other donors' samples. The specimen was naive CD4+ T cells from PBMCs. The subset was: CD45RA+ positively selected. The DNA for the CDR3 is TGCGCCAGCAGCCAAGATCAAAGATATGGCTACACCTTC. The encoded protein is CASSQDQRYGYTF.